This entry describes one TCR beta chain. This clonotype has a handful of counts. Its antigen is not yet known. Base qualities are missing; no much larger clone stands one base away. V is pared back by 3 bases and J by 1 base, with 9 bases lying between the germline termini. Based on the germline V gene (reference sequence), the CDR1 and CDR2 sequences are WNHNN and SYGVQD. The CDR3 contains 14 residues, cysteine and phenylalanine counted. CDR3 DNA only is kept here, 42 bases in frame from base 1. This sample is drawn from a study of CD8+CD57+ T cells in acquired aplastic anemia (dated by TCRdb to the late 2010s). Study-wide context: On average, sorted CD4+ and CD8+ cells yielded roughly 3.4 ug of extracted DNA, with a range of 0.2 to 27.4 ug. A CD8+CD57+ expansion meant a frequency higher than the mean frequency seen in healthy subjects.

Flow cytometry had shown CD8+CD57+ cell expansion in the patients selected for sequencing. All patients had severe acquired aplastic anemia diagnosed by International Study of Aplastic Anemia and Agranulocytosis and Camitta criteria. Patients had received no therapy at the time of blood sampling. The study deep-sequenced TCR repertoires of sorted CD4+ and CD8+ blood T cells from severe aplastic anemia patients and healthy subjects. In the USA, patient enrollment took place under clinicaltrials.gov protocols 00001620, 01623167, 00001397, 00071045, 00081523 and 00961064. Ficoll-Paque density gradient centrifugation was used to isolate peripheral blood mononuclear cells. Before DNA extraction, CD4+ and CD8+ T cells were sorted by FACS or by magnetic beads. Profiling of TCR beta VDJ combinations and CDR3 sequences used genomic DNA as the template. An Illumina HiSeq 2000 was the platform used for TCR repertoire sequencing. The original pipeline was this. TRBV/TRBJ rearrangement plots, CDR3 size and DJ length profiles, and Simpson's diversity index were used to assess repertoires. The immunodominant clone was defined as the most abundant DNA sequence in deep sequencing data. CDR3 amino acid sequences were screened for sharing across subjects and compared with published repertoires and the VDJdb database. Starting from the raw public reads, TCRdb applied fastp trimming at Q25, assembled clones with MiXCR and retained in-frame beta chains. Entries that share a CDR3 protein sequence are merged under the most common genes and DNA. The V and J calls were determined by TCRdb, not by the authors. The sample data list about 200,000 distinct CDR3 sequences, and 50% to 70% of these were observed just once. The ten top clones hold roughly 62% of the sample.

Here is what the overall study found, with its caveats: Patients and healthy controls showed no significant difference in CD8+ Simpson's diversity (P=0.060). Approximately 31 CD8+ CDR3 sequences were found in both patients and controls but appeared to be highly expressed in patients and within the immunodominant clones of the patients.

Sequencing was done on a sample of sorted CD4+, CD8+, or CD8+CD57+ T cells (not recorded which) from PBMCs. The rearranged segments are TRBV10-1 and TRBJ1-1; the D gene assignment is ambiguous. The clonotype originates from a human donor with aplastic anemia. The DNA sequence reads TGCGCCAGCAGTGACTCCGACAAGAACACTGAAGCTTTCTTT. This encodes CASSDSDKNTEAFF.